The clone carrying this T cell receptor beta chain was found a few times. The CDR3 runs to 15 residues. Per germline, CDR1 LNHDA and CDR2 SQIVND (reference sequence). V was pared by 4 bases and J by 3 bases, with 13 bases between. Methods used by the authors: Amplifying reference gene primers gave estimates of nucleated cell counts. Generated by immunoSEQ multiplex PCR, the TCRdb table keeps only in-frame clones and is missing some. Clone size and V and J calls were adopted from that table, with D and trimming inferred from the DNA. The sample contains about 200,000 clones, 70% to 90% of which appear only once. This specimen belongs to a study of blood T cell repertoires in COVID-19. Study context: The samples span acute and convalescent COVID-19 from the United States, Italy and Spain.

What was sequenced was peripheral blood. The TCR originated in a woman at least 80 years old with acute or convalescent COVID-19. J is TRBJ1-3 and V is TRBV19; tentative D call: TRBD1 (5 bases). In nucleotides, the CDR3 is TGTGCCAGTAGTACCGACAGCCTAGTTGGAAACACCATATATTTT. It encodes CASSTDSLVGNTIYF.